These 20 T cell receptor beta chains were sequenced from one sample in a study of T cells in localized non-small cell lung cancer. This table comes from immunoSEQ multiplex PCR, and its TCRdb copy is limited to in-frame clones, with some not included. This sample has tens of thousands of clones, with 85% to 90% found just once. This sample comprised PBMCs, obtained before any cancer treatment. The receptors derive from a man aged 40 to 70 with stage II squamous cell lung carcinoma.

The chain has TRBV30 and TRBJ1-5; 12 bases fit TRBD1. Germline trimming cut 0 bases from V and 6 bases from J; bases unmatched to any gene: 6. Germline-derived CDR1 and CDR2 are GTSNPN and SVGIG (reference sequence). This CDR3 has 16 amino acids. The CDR3, as DNA: TGTGCCTGGAGTGTTAGGGGACAGGGGGCGCGTCAGCCCCAGCATTTT. Residues: CAWSVRGQGARQPQHF.

The V gene is TRBV5-7, the J gene TRBJ2-7; no definite D call. TRBV5-7 is known as an ORF, though its function is uncertain. With 10 bases removed from V and 12 bases from J, the gap between germline ends came to 11 bases. The CDR3 length is 8 residues. This chain's CDR3 is CAGQLGYF. The CDR3 nucleotides read TGTGCCGGGCAGCTGGGGTACTTC.

The gene calls are TRBV5-6 and TRBJ1-2, with 9 bases lining up with TRBD1. Germline lookup yields CDR1 SGHDT and CDR2 YYEEEE. The CDR3 length is 13 residues. The junction had 2 bases not matched to a gene; V was cut back by 0 bases and J by 8 bases. Here the CDR3 reads CASSLDRGLGYTF. The CDR3 DNA is TGTGCCAGCAGCTTGGACAGGGGGCTCGGCTACACCTTC.

The gene calls are TRBV5-1 and TRBJ2-7, with TRBD2 as a possible D gene (5 bases). Germline-derived CDR1 and CDR2 are SGHRS and YFSETQ. The CDR3 contains 14 residues. With 4 bases removed from V and 4 bases from J, the gap between germline ends came to 15 bases. The CDR3 spells CASSLGREGYEQYF. In nucleotides, the CDR3 is TGCGCCAGCAGCCTAGGGCGTGAGGGTTACGAGCAGTACTTC.

The chain carries TRBV10-3 and TRBJ2-1; maybe TRBD1 (6 bases). The germline gives CDR1 ENHRY, CDR2 SYGVKD. V was trimmed by 6 bases and J by 6 bases, leaving 12 bases between them. The CDR3 spans 13 residues. The CDR3 nucleotides are TGTGCCATCAGGGCAGGGGTGGGCAATGAGCAGTTCTTC. Its protein is CAIRAGVGNEQFF.

The V gene is TRBV19, the J gene TRBJ2-1; D unclear. Per the germline V gene, CDR1 is LNHDA and CDR2 is SQIVND (reference sequence). This CDR3 contains 13 residues. Between the trimmed V and J ends, which lost 10 bases and 6 bases, there was a span of 16 bases. CDR3 region: CATDGARFNEQFF. CDR3 DNA sequence: TGTGCCACCGACGGTGCCCGATTCAATGAGCAGTTCTTC.

CDR3 coding DNA: TGTGCCTGGAGTAGGGCAGGGTGGTTAAGCAATCAGCCCCAGCATTTT. This translates into CAWSRAGWLSNQPQHF. The rearrangement uses TRBV30 and TRBJ1-5; perhaps TRBD1 as D (5 bases). The germline CDR1 and CDR2 sequences are GTSNPN and SVGIG (reference sequence). With 2 bases removed from V and 1 base from J, the gap between germline ends came to 15 bases. The CDR3 totals 16 residues.

The chain uses TRBV10-3 and TRBJ1-2, with 8 bases that match TRBD1. The CDR3 contains 14 residues. Germline V lookup: CDR1 ENHRY, CDR2 SYGVKD. With V trimmed by 4 bases and J by 5 bases, 6 bases remained unmatched. CDR3 residues: CAISAGGSRYGYTF. The CDR3 nucleotides are TGTGCCATCAGTGCAGGGGGCTCGAGGTATGGCTACACCTTC.

The chain carries TRBV15 and TRBJ2-1; D not certain. There are 13 residues in the CDR3. CDR1 LNHNV and CDR2 YYDKDF come from the germline V gene (reference sequence). V dropped 0 bases and J dropped 6 bases, with 6 bases sitting between them. This CDR3 reads CATSREYSNEQFF. CDR3 nucleotides: TGTGCCACCAGCAGAGAATACAGCAATGAGCAGTTCTTC.

The chain recombines TRBV2 with TRBJ1-6; tentatively, D is TRBD1 (5 bases). CDR1 SNHLY and CDR2 FYNNEI come from the germline V gene. This CDR3 spans 15 amino acids. The ends were cut back, 3 bases at V and 3 bases at J, with 9 bases in the middle. CDR3 region: CASSETGGYNSPLHF. The CDR3 bases are TGTGCCAGCAGTGAGACTGGGGGCTATAATTCACCCCTCCACTTT.

This chain uses TRBV7-3 with TRBJ2-3; the D gene is possibly TRBD2 (5 bases). The CDR3 consists of 15 residues. CDR1 is SGHTA, CDR2 FQGTGA, per germline. Trimming pared 5 bases from V and 2 bases from J, leaving 14 bases between. CDR3 sequence reads: CASSQGVDFTDTQYF. CDR3 bases: TGTGCCAGCAGCCAAGGCGTGGACTTCACAGATACGCAGTATTTT.

This chain uses TRBV19 with TRBJ1-3; D unclear. Germline loops: CDR1 LNHDA, CDR2 SQIVND (reference sequence). Trimming took off 4 bases at V and 3 bases at J, with 7 bases between the two ends. The length of the CDR3 is 13 residues. Here the CDR3 DNA reads TGTGCCAGTAGTACACAACTTGGAAACACCATATATTTT. The encoded protein is CASSTQLGNTIYF.

The chain is built from TRBV2 and TRBJ2-7, with a weak D call TRBD2 (6 bases). Trimming cost V 4 bases and J 3 bases, with 22 bases left between them. Germline V gives CDR1 SNHLY, CDR2 FYNNEI. The CDR3 contains 17 residues. CDR3 in DNA: TGTGCCAGCAGTGCGGGGGTTAATCTCCCGTTAGGCTACGAGCAGTACTTC. It translates to CASSAGVNLPLGYEQYF.

V and J are TRBV29-1 and TRBJ1-1, with 8 bases matching TRBD1. J gave up 2 bases and V 1 base, and 6 bases lay outside the gene matches. In germline, CDR1 is SQVTM, CDR2 ANQGSEA. This CDR3 has 15 amino acids. The CDR3 DNA is TGCAGCGTTGAAGTAACGGGACAGGCAAACACTGAAGCTTTCTTT. Its protein is CSVEVTGQANTEAFF.

This clone was seen a few times. The chain's CDR3 is CASSPGTVGNTIYF. CDR3 DNA sequence: TGTGCCAGCAGCCCGGGGACGGTGGGAAACACCATATATTTT. J is TRBJ1-3 and V is TRBV7-2, with D possibly TRBD1 on 5 matching bases. Trimming stripped 5 bases from V and 4 bases from J, with 12 bases between. This CDR3 comprises 14 residues. Germline CDR1 is SGHTA and CDR2 is FQGNSA.

The chain is built from TRBV2 and TRBJ2-5; D is tentatively TRBD1 or TRBD2 (5 bases each). CDR3 length: 15 residues. The V and J ends lost 6 bases and 2 bases respectively, with 16 bases between them. The germline gives CDR1 SNHLY, CDR2 FYNNEI. The CDR3 DNA follows: TGTGCCAGCAGCCTCCGAGGGTGGGGGCAAGAGACCCAGTACTTC. Its translation is CASSLRGWGQETQYF.

This clone has a single count. The rearrangement uses TRBV5-1 and TRBJ1-4, with 10 bases lining up with TRBD1. The V and J ends lost 1 base and 6 bases, in that order; junction bases with no gene match: 3. The CDR3 consists of 15 residues. Germline V gene lookup returns CDR1 SGHRS and CDR2 YFSETQ. The DNA of the CDR3 is TGCGCCAGCAGCTTGACCGGGACAGGGGATGAAAAACTGTTTTTT. It specifies CASSLTGTGDEKLFF.

The gene calls are TRBV7-9 and TRBJ1-4; tentatively, D is TRBD1 (5 bases). Deletions cut 6 bases from V and 5 bases from J, with 7 bases between. The CDR3 is 12 amino acids. Per the germline V gene, CDR1 is SEHNR and CDR2 is FQNEAQ (reference sequence). As DNA, the CDR3 is TGTGCCAGCAGGACAGAAAATGAAAAACTGTTTTTT. Translation: CASRTENEKLFF. The variable domain in full, completed from reference TRBV7-9 and TRBJ1-4, reads DTGVSQNPRHKITKRGQNVTFRCDPISEHNRLYWYRQTLGQGPEFLTYFQNEAQLEKSRLLSDRFSAERPKGSFSTLEIQRTEQGDSAMYLCASRTENEKLFFGSGTQLSVL.

This clone has more than one count but fewer than ten. The chain uses TRBV7-6 and TRBJ2-7, with 8 bases lining up with TRBD1. The junction had 6 bases not matched to a gene; V was cut back by 5 bases and J by 0 bases. This CDR3 spans 15 amino acids. Germline V lookup: CDR1 SGHVS, CDR2 FNYEAQ. CDR3 DNA: TGTGCCAGCAGCACAGGACAGGGCTACTCCTACGAGCAGTACTTC. The encoded protein is CASSTGQGYSYEQYF.

The chain recombines TRBV7-9 with TRBJ2-2, with D perhaps being TRBD1 or TRBD2 (5 bases each). Between the trimmed V and J ends, which lost 5 bases and 6 bases, there was a span of 13 bases. The germline V gene has CDR1 SEHNR and CDR2 FQNEAQ (reference sequence). This CDR3 has 14 residues. The CDR3, as DNA: TGTGCCAGCAGCATAGAGGGCAGGGCCGGGGAGCTGTTTTTT. It specifies CASSIEGRAGELFF.